This T cell receptor (beta chain) was sequenced for a study of high-grade serous ovarian cancer treatment subgroups. Tumor tissue was taken before any definitive surgery or chemotherapy was given. Germline lookup yields CDR1 GTSNPN and CDR2 SVGIG (reference sequence). V lost 0 bases, J lost 0 bases, and 8 bases lay in between. The CDR3 has 14 amino acids. Data came from immunoSEQ multiplex PCR; TCRdb stores just in-frame clones and leaves some out. The sample lists some 320 clones; around 73% were seen once. This clonotype originated in a human donor with high-grade serous ovarian cancer. The sequenced sample was tumor tissue. The V call is TRBV30, the J call TRBJ1-1, with D hard to call. In nucleotides, the CDR3 is TGTGCCTGGAGTGTCGGACTAGTGAACACTGAAGCTTTCTTT. As protein: CAWSVGLVNTEAFF.